What follows are 18 T cell receptor beta chains derived from one specimen sequenced in a study of OX40 agonist ivuxolimab in advanced cancers. Sequencing was performed with immunoSEQ multiplex PCR; in TCRdb, only in-frame clones are kept and a portion is missing. The sample holds about 36,000 clones, 74% seen once. The sequencing here drew on CD4+ or CD8+ T cells sorted from blood, taken in a trial of the OX40 agonist ivuxolimab. Source of these receptors: an adult with an advanced solid tumor such as melanoma, head and neck, liver or kidney cancer.

The V gene is TRBV7-9, the J gene TRBJ1-6; TRBD1 might be the D (5 bases). V gave up 10 bases and J gave up 9 bases, with 19 bases separating them. Germline values: CDR1 SEHNR, CDR2 FQNEAQ (reference sequence). The CDR3 runs 14 residues. CDR3 sequence (DNA): TGTGCCACCCAGCTGGGCAGGGTCGGTTCACCCCTCCACTTT. Its protein product is CATQLGRVGSPLHF.

Written as DNA, the CDR3 is TGTGCCAGCAGCCCAGGGGCCGCGAACACCGGGGAGCTGTTTTTT. Translation gives CASSPGAANTGELFF. This rearrangement joins TRBV5-5 to TRBJ2-2; D is perhaps TRBD1 (6 bases). V dropped 4 bases and J dropped 0 bases, with 10 bases sitting between them. This CDR3 has 15 amino acids. Germline V lookup: CDR1 SGHKS, CDR2 YYEKEE (reference sequence).

The V gene is TRBV29-1, the J gene TRBJ1-2; D remains ambiguous. The CDR3 contains 13 residues. V lost 4 bases and J 4 bases, leaving 13 bases between the germline ends. From germline, CDR1 is SQVTM and CDR2 ANQGSEA. The CDR3 coding sequence is TGCAGCGTTGCTGAAGGGCAAACCTATGGCTACACCTTC. Translated, it gives CSVAEGQTYGYTF.

This chain connects TRBV4-1 to TRBJ1-4, with TRBD1 matching over 7 bases. CDR1 MGHRA and CDR2 YSYEKL come from the germline V gene. The CDR3 spans 16 residues. The V gene end was trimmed by 6 bases and the J gene end by 8 bases; junction bases not matched to a gene: 15. In DNA, the CDR3 is TGCGCCAGCAGTCTTTATAGCGACAGGGCCGCCGAAAAACTGTTTTTT. Translating gives CASSLYSDRAAEKLFF.

The chain is built from TRBV5-6 and TRBJ2-1; the match to TRBD2 covers 10 bases. The CDR3 is 16 amino acids. Germline V CDR1 and CDR2: SGHDT, YYEEEE. Germline trimming cut 4 bases from V and 10 bases from J; bases unmatched to any gene: 14. CDR3 sequence reads: CASSEPLAGIAGEQFF. CDR3 coding DNA: TGTGCCAGCAGCGAGCCACTAGCGGGGATTGCCGGCGAGCAGTTCTTC.

This clone was recorded once. The V and J genes are TRBV19 and TRBJ2-3; the match to TRBD1 covers 8 bases. CDR3 length equals 16 residues. After removal of 2 bases from V and 1 base from J, the junction contained 5 bases not matched to a gene. The germline V gene encodes CDR1 LNHDA and CDR2 SQIVND (reference sequence). The CDR3 here is CASSIKGQVGTDTQYF. The CDR3 DNA reads TGTGCCAGTAGTATAAAGGGACAGGTCGGCACAGATACGCAGTATTTT.

The chain employs TRBV7-8 and TRBJ1-1; D possibly corresponds to TRBD1 (6 bases). Germline CDR1 reads SGHVS; CDR2 reads FQNEAQ. The CDR3 spans 13 residues. The V gene lost 5 bases and the J gene lost 1 base, with 8 bases spanning the gap. CDR3 sequence reads: CASSMDRNTEAFF. The CDR3 coding sequence is TGTGCCAGCAGCATGGACAGGAACACTGAAGCTTTCTTT.

The gene calls are TRBV6-6 and TRBJ1-1; possible D gene TRBD1, 5 bases. The germline V gene encodes CDR1 MNHNY and CDR2 SVGAGI (reference sequence). This CDR3 comprises 15 residues. Trimming took off 2 bases at V and 4 bases at J, with 14 bases between the two ends. Here the CDR3 DNA reads TGTGCCAGCAGTTACCGTAGCGGGGCGGGCACTGAAGCTTTCTTT. Protein sequence: CASSYRSGAGTEAFF.

The chain has TRBV21-1 and TRBJ2-7; TRBD1, as called in the table, went unchecked against the DNA. TRBV21-1 is tagged as a pseudogene. This CDR3 has 18 amino acids. CDR3 DNA: TGTGCCAGCAGCAAAGCGTCGGGGGACAGGGGCTCCCCCTACGAGCAGTACGTC. Its translation: CASSKASGDRGSPYEQYV.

This chain uses TRBV5-4 with TRBJ2-5; D gene unclear. Trimming removed 5 bases at V and 1 base at J, with 15 bases between. This CDR3 has 15 residues. The germline V gene has CDR1 SGHNT and CDR2 YYREEE (reference sequence). The CDR3 loop is CASSPALHTQETQYF. The CDR3 DNA sequence: TGTGCCAGCAGTCCGGCCCTTCACACCCAAGAGACCCAGTACTTC.

The V and J genes are TRBV2 and TRBJ1-2; no firm D call. Germline V gene lookup returns CDR1 SNHLY and CDR2 FYNNEI. The CDR3 covers 12 residues. V gave up 9 bases and J gave up 0 bases, with 8 bases separating them. CDR3 nucleotide sequence: TGTGCCAGTCCTCGGGCTAACTATGGCTACACCTTC. Amino acid sequence: CASPRANYGYTF.

The chain carries TRBV21-1 and TRBJ1-2; the table calls TRBD1, which could not be checked here. TRBV21-1 is an annotated pseudogene. CDR3 length equals 12 residues. Written as DNA, the CDR3 is TGTGCCAGCAGAGGACAGGGCCGCGGCTACACCTTC. Amino acids: CASRGQGRGYTF.

This clone has a handful of counts. V gene TRBV10-1 combines with J gene TRBJ1-1, with a possible D match to TRBD1 (5 bases). The V end was cut by 4 bases, the J end by 1 base, with 10 bases between. From germline, CDR1 is WNHNN and CDR2 SYGVQD (reference sequence). This CDR3 has 14 amino acids. The CDR3, as DNA: TGCGCCAGCAGTGTCGACAGAGGGAACACTGAAGCTTTCTTT. Protein product: CASSVDRGNTEAFF.

This clone was detected only a few times. The chain couples TRBV6-6 to TRBJ1-2; the D is unclear. Trimming cost V 8 bases and J 3 bases, with 16 bases left between them. In germline, CDR1 is MNHNY, CDR2 SVGAGI (reference sequence). This CDR3 has 14 residues. CDR3 protein: CASADPTLYYGYTF. CDR3 coding DNA: TGTGCCAGCGCCGACCCGACCCTCTACTATGGCTACACCTTC.

The chain has TRBV2 and TRBJ1-5, with D possibly matching TRBD1 (6 bases). Trimming pared 6 bases from V and 5 bases from J, leaving 17 bases between. The V gene's germline CDR1 is SNHLY and CDR2 FYNNEI. This CDR3 has 15 amino acids. CDR3 protein: CASSVVRQGHQPQHF. For the CDR3, the DNA is TGTGCCAGCAGCGTCGTACGGCAGGGGCATCAGCCCCAGCATTTT.

The gene calls are TRBV27 and TRBJ2-5, with D perhaps TRBD1 or TRBD2 (6 bases each). This CDR3 contains 14 residues. Per germline, CDR1 MNHEY and CDR2 SMNVEV (reference sequence). V lost 6 bases and J lost 5, with 16 bases in between. The CDR3 is CASRLQGRGETQYF. For the CDR3, the DNA is TGTGCCAGCAGGCTACAGGGTCGGGGGGAGACCCAGTACTTC.

The chain combines TRBV18 with TRBJ1-6; D uncertain. This CDR3 has 17 amino acids. Germline CDR1 reads KGHSH; CDR2 reads LQKENI. The V end lost 0 bases, the J end lost 3 bases, and 12 bases lay between the germline ends. The CDR3 nucleotides are TGTGCCAGCTCACCACCGAGTAAGGCCCGCTATAATTCACCCCTCCACTTT. It encodes CASSPPSKARYNSPLHF.

The rearrangement uses TRBV11-2 and TRBJ1-1, with a tentative D call TRBD1 (5 bases). Per the germline V gene, CDR1 is SGHAT and CDR2 is FQNNGV. The CDR3 spans 14 residues. V was trimmed by 5 bases and J by 1 base, leaving 11 bases between them. The CDR3 loop reads CASSGRGPNTEAFF. The CDR3 DNA reads TGTGCCAGCAGCGGACGGGGCCCGAACACTGAAGCTTTCTTT. The whole variable domain, remainder taken from reference TRBV11-2 and TRBJ1-1, is EAGVAQSPRYKIIEKRQSVAFWCNPISGHATLYWYQQILGQGPKLLIQFQNNGVVDDSQLPKDRFSAERLKGVDSTLKIQPAKLEDSAVYLCASSGRGPNTEAFFGQGTRLTVV.